A selection of T cell receptor beta chains follows, all from one sample in a study of blood T cell repertoires in COVID-19. Produced via immunoSEQ multiplex PCR; TCRdb's table is partial and in-frame only. The data contain just under 35,000 clones, more than 70% of them seen just once; the ten biggest clones take up around 40%. Specimen: peripheral blood. These receptors came from a human donor in a cohort sampled during active COVID-19. Both conserved end residues are part of each CDR3. A D gene is named only where the DNA matches it firmly. Size values are once, few and many counts, or a class for expanded clones, and some rows have none.

v_call,clone_size,j_call,cdr3_length,d_call,cdr3_aa,cdr3_nt
TRBV5-4,.,TRBJ2-5,16,.,CASSLVTGGSQETQYF,TGTGCCAGCAGCTTGGTTACCGGGGGAAGCCAAGAGACCCAGTACTTC
TRBV7-2,once,TRBJ1-1,14,.,CASSLAQGFTEAFF,TGTGCCAGCAGCTTAGCACAGGGCTTCACTGAAGCTTTCTTT
TRBV28,.,TRBJ2-7,17,TRBD1,CASTVSGPGQGNYEQYF,TGTGCCAGCACAGTTTCGGGACCGGGACAGGGAAACTACGAGCAGTACTTC
TRBV11-1,.,TRBJ1-5,13,.,CASSLGVNQPQHF,TGTGCCAGCAGCTTAGGAGTCAATCAGCCCCAGCATTTT
TRBV10-3,.,TRBJ1-1,15,.,CAITQGRGVYTEAFF,TGTGCCATCACCCAGGGGAGGGGGGTGTACACTGAAGCTTTCTTT
TRBV2,.,TRBJ1-1,12,.,CASRVWGAEAFF,TGTGCCAGCAGAGTGTGGGGGGCTGAAGCTTTCTTT
TRBV5-4,.,TRBJ2-7,14,.,CASSLTGTSYEQYF,TGTGCCAGCAGTTTGACCGGGACAAGTTACGAGCAGTACTTC
TRBV5-6,.,TRBJ1-2,13,.,CASSLPGEYGYTF,TGTGCCAGCAGCTTGCCCGGGGAATATGGCTACACCTTC
TRBV7-2,.,TRBJ2-1,16,.,CASSPHSRTNLQEQFF,TGTGCCAGCAGCCCACACTCCAGGACTAACCTCCAAGAGCAGTTCTTC
TRBV10-3,.,TRBJ1-1,14,.,CAITNTGSDTEAFF,TGTGCCATCACCAACACAGGGAGTGACACTGAAGCTTTCTTT
TRBV9,.,TRBJ2-2,16,.,CASSVGALTNTGELFF,TGTGCCAGCAGCGTAGGGGCACTCACGAACACCGGGGAGCTGTTTTTT
TRBV7-9,.,TRBJ1-1,13,.,CASSATITTEAFF,TGTGCCAGCAGCGCGACAATAACGACTGAAGCTTTCTTT
TRBV24-1,.,TRBJ1-4,13,TRBD1,CATRGTVGEKLFF,TGTGCCACCCGGGGGACAGTCGGCGAAAAACTGTTTTTT
TRBV18,.,TRBJ1-3,14,.,CASSPSSSGNTIYF,TGTGCCAGCTCACCATCCAGCTCTGGAAACACCATATATTTT
TRBV28,.,TRBJ1-4,16,.,CASSLEGGGQVEKLFF,TGTGCCAGCAGTTTAGAGGGCGGGGGGCAGGTGGAAAAACTGTTTTTT
TRBV7-8,.,TRBJ1-6,17,TRBD1,CASSSKGQGTDNSPLHF,TGTGCCAGCAGCTCAAAGGGACAGGGAACCGACAATTCACCCCTCCACTTT